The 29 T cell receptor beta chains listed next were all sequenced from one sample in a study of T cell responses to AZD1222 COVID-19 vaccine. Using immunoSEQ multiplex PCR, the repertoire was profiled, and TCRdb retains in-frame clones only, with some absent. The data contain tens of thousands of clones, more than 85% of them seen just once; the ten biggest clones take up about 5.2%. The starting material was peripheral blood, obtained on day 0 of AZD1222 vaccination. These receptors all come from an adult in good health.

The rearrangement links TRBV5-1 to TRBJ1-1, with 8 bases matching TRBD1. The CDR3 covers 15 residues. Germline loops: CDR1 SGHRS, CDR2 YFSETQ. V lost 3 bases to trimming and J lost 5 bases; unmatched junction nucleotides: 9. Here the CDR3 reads CASSSLQGEGTEAFF. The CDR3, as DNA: TGCGCCAGCAGCTCGCTACAGGGGGAAGGTACTGAAGCTTTCTTT.

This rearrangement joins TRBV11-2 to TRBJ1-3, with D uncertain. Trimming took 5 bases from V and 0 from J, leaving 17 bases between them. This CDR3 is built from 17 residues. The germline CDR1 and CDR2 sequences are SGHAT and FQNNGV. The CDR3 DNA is TGTGCCAGCAGCCCACAAGACCGGAGCTTCTCTGGAAACACCATATATTTT. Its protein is CASSPQDRSFSGNTIYF.

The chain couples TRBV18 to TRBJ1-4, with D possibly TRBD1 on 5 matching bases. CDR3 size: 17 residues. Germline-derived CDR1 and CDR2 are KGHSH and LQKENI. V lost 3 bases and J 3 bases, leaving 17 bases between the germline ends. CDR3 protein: CASSPSGGFRANEKLFF. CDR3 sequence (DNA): TGTGCCAGCTCACCCTCCGGGGGGTTTCGGGCTAATGAAAAACTGTTTTTT.

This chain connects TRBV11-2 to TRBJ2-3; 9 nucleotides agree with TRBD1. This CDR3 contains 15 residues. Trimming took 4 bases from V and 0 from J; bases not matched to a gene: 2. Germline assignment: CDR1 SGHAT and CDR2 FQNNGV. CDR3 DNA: TGTGCCAGCAGCTGGGGACAGGGTAGCACAGATACGCAGTATTTT. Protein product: CASSWGQGSTDTQYF.

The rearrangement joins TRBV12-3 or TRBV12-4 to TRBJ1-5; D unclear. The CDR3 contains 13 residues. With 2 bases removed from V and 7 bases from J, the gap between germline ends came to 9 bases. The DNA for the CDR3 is TGTGCCAGCAGTTTAATGGGCCACCAGCCCCAGCATTTT. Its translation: CASSLMGHQPQHF.

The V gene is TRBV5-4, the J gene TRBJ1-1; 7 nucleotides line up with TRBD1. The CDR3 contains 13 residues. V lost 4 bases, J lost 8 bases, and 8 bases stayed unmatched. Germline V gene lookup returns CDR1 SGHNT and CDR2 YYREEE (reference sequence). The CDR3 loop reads CASSPGTAGEAFF. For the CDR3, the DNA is TGTGCCAGCAGCCCCGGGACAGCCGGAGAAGCTTTCTTT.

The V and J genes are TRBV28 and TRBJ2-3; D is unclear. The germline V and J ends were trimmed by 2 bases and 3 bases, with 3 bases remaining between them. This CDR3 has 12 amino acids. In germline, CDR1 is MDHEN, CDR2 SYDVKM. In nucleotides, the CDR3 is TGTGCCAGCAGTTTAGGAACAGATACGCAGTATTTT. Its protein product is CASSLGTDTQYF.

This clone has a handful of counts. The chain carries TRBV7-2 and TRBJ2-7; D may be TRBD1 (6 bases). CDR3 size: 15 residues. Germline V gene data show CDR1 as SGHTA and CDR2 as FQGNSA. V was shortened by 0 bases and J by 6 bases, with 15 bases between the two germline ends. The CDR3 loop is CASSLALPQGGEQYF. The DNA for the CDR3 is TGTGCCAGCAGCTTAGCCTTGCCTCAAGGGGGCGAGCAGTACTTC.

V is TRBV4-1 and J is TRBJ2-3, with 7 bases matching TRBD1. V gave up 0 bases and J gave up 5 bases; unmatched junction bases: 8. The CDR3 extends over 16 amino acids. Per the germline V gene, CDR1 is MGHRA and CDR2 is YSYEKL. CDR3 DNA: TGCGCCAGCAGCCAAGAACTCAAGGGGGCCAAAGATACGCAGTATTTT. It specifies CASSQELKGAKDTQYF.

The CDR3 nucleotides read TGTGCCAGCAGCTTGAGAGGATCCTACGAGCAGTACTTC. Translation: CASSLRGSYEQYF. This chain connects TRBV5-8 to TRBJ2-7; D not certain. The CDR3 contains 13 residues. The ends were cut back, 1 base at V and 1 base at J, with 6 bases in the middle. Germline-derived CDR1 and CDR2 are SGHTS and YDEGEE.

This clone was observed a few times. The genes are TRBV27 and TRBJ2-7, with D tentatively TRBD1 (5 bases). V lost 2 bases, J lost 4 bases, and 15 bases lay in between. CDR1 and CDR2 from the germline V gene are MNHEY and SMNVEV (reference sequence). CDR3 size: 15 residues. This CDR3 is CASSLRPAAGYEQYF. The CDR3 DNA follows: TGTGCCAGCAGTTTACGCCCCGCGGCAGGGTACGAGCAGTACTTC.

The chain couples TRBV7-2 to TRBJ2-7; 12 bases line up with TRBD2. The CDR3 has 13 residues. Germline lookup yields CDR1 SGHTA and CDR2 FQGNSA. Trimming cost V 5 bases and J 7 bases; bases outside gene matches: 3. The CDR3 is CASSIGLAGEQYF. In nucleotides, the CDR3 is TGTGCCAGCAGCATTGGACTAGCGGGGGAGCAGTACTTC.

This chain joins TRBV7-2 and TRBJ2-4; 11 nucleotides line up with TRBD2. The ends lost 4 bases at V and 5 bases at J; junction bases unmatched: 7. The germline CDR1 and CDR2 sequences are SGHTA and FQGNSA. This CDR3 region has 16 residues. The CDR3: CASSWSLAGGENIQYF. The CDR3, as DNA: TGTGCCAGCAGCTGGAGCCTAGCGGGGGGCGAAAACATTCAGTACTTC.

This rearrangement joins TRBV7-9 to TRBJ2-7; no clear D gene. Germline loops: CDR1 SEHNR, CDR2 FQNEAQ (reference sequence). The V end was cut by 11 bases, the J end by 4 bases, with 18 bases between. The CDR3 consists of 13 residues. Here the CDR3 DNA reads TGTGCCCCCAGTACTTGGCAGAAGTACGAGCAGTACTTC. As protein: CAPSTWQKYEQYF. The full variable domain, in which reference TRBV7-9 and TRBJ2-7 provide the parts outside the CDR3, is DTGVSQNPRHKITKRGQNVTFRCDPISEHNRLYWYRQTLGQGPEFLTYFQNEAQLEKSRLLSDRFSAERPKGSFSTLEIQRTEQGDSAMYLCAPSTWQKYEQYFGPGTRLTVT.

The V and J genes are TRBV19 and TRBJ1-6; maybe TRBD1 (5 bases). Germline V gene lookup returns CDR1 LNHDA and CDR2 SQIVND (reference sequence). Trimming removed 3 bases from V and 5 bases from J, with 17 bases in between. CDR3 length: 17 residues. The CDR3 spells CASSIASGSFDNSPLHF. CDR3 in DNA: TGTGCCAGTAGTATCGCCTCAGGGAGCTTCGATAATTCACCCCTCCACTTT.

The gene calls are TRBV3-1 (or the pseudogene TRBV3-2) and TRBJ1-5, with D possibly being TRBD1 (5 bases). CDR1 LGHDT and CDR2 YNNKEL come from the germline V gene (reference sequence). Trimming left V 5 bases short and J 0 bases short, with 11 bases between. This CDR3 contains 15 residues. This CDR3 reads CASSVDGGSNQPQHF. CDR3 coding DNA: TGTGCCAGCAGCGTAGACGGGGGTAGCAATCAGCCCCAGCATTTT.

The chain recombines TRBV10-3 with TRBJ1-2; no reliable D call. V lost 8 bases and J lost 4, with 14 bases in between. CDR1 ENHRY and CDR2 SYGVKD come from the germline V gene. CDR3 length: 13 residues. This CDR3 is CAIGDFPVYGYTF. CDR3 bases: TGTGCCATCGGAGACTTCCCTGTCTATGGCTACACCTTC.

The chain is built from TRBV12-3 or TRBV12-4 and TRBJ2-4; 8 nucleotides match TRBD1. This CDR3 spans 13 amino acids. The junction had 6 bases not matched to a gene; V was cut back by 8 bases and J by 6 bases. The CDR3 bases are TGTGCCAGCTCCGGGACAGGTTTAAACATTCAGTACTTC. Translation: CASSGTGLNIQYF.

The CDR3 loop is CASSQGQSYTIYF. In DNA, the CDR3 is TGTGCCAGCAGCCAAGGACAGTCATACACCATATATTTT. The chain couples TRBV11-2 to TRBJ1-3, with D possibly matching TRBD1 (6 bases). The V end was cut by 5 bases, the J end by 8 bases, with 13 bases between. This CDR3 comprises 13 residues. CDR1 and CDR2 from the germline V gene are SGHAT and FQNNGV. Using reference TRBV11-2 and TRBJ1-3 for the parts outside the CDR3, the full variable domain is EAGVAQSPRYKIIEKRQSVAFWCNPISGHATLYWYQQILGQGPKLLIQFQNNGVVDDSQLPKDRFSAERLKGVDSTLKIQPAKLEDSAVYLCASSQGQSYTIYFGEGSWLTVV.

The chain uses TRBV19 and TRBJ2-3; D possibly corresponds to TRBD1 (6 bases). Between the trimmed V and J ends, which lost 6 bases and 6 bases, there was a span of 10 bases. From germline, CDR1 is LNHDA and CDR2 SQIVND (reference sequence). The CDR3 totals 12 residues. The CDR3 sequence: CASSRGPDTQYF. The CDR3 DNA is TGTGCCAGTAGCAGGGGTCCGGATACGCAGTATTTT.

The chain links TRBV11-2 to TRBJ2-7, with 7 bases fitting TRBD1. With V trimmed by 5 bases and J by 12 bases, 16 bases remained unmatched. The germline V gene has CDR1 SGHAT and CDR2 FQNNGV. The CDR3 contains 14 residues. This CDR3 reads CASSPVQGYDDRYF. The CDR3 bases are TGTGCCAGCAGCCCCGTACAGGGGTATGATGATAGGTACTTC.

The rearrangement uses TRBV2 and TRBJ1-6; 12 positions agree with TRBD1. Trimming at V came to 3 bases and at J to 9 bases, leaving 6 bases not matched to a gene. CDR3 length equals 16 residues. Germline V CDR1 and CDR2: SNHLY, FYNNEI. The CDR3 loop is CASSEAGTGGTSPLHF. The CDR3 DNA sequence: TGTGCCAGCAGTGAGGCCGGGACAGGGGGCACTTCACCCCTCCACTTT.

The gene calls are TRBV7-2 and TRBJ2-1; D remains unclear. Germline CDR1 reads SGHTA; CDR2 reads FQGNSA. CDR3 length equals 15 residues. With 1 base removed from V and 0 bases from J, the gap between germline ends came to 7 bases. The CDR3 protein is CASSLVGSSYNEQFF. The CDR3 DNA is TGTGCCAGCAGCTTAGTTGGTAGCTCCTACAATGAGCAGTTCTTC.

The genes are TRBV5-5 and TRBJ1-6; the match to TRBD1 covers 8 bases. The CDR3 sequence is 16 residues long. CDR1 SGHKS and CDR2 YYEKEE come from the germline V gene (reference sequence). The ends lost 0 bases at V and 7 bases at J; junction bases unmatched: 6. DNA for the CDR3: TGTGCCAGCAGCTTGGGATACGGGACAGGCAATTCACCCCTCCACTTT. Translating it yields CASSLGYGTGNSPLHF.

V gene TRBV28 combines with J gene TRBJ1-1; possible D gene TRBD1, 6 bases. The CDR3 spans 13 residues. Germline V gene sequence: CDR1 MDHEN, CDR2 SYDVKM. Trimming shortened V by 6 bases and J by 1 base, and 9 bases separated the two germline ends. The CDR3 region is CASRSDRNTEAFF. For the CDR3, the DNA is TGTGCCAGCAGGTCGGACAGGAACACTGAAGCTTTCTTT.

Here the CDR3 reads CASSPQGLKDTEAFF. CDR3 sequence (DNA): TGTGCCAGCAGCCCTCAGGGTTTGAAGGACACTGAAGCTTTCTTT. V and J are TRBV13 and TRBJ1-1; maybe TRBD1 (5 bases). Germline V gives CDR1 PRHDT, CDR2 FYEKMQ (reference sequence). The CDR3 runs to 15 residues. V was clipped by 5 bases and J by 3 bases, with 16 bases between them.

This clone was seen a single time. The DNA of the CDR3 is TGTGCCAGCAGTTTAACGGGGGGGAACGAGCAGTACTTC. It encodes CASSLTGGNEQYF. The chain recombines TRBV12-3 or TRBV12-4 with TRBJ2-7, with 8 bases that match TRBD2. This CDR3 has 13 residues. Unmatched junction bases numbered 2, after V lost 2 bases and J lost 5 bases.

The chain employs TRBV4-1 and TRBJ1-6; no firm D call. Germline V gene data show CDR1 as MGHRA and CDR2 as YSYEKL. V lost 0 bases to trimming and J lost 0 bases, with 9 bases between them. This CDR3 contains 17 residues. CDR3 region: CASSQEERSSYNSPLHF. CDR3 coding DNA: TGCGCCAGCAGCCAAGAGGAACGGAGCTCCTATAATTCACCCCTCCACTTT.

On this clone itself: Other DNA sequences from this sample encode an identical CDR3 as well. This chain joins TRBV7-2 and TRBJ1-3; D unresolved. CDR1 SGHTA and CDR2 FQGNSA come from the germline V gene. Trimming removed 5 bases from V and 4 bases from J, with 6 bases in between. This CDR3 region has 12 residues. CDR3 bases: TGTGCCAGCAGCCCGTCGGGAAACACCATATATTTT. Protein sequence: CASSPSGNTIYF.